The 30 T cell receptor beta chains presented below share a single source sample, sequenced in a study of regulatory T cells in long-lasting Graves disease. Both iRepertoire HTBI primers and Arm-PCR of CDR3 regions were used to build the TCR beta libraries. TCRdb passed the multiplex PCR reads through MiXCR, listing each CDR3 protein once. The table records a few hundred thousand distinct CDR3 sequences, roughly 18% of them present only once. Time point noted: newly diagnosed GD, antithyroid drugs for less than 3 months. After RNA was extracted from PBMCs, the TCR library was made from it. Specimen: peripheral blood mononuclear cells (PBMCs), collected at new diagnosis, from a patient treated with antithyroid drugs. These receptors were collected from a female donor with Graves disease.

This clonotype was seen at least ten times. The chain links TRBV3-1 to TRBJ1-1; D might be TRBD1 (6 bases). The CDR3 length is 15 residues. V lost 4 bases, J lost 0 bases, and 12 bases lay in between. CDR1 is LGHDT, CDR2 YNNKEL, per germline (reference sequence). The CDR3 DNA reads TGTGCCAGCAGCCTATCCGGGGGCTTGAACACTGAAGCTTTCTTT. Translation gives CASSLSGGLNTEAFF.

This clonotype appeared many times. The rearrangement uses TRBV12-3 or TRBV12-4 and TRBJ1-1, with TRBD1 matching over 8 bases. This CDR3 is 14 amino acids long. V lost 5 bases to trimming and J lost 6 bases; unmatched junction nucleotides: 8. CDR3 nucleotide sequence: TGTGCCAGCAGTCCCGGACAGGGAAACGCTGAAGCTTTCTTT. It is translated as CASSPGQGNAEAFF.

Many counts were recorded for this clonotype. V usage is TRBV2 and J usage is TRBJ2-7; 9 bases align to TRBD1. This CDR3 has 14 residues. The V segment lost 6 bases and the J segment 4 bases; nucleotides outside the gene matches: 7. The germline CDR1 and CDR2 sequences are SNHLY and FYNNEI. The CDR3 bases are TGTGCCAGCAGACGAACGGGACAGGGTTACGAGCAGTACTTC. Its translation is CASRRTGQGYEQYF.

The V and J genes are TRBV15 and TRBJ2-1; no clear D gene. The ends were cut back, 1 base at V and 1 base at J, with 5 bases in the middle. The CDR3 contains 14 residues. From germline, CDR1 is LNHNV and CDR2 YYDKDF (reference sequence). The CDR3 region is CATSRAVSYNEQFF. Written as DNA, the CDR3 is TGTGCCACCAGCAGAGCGGTGTCCTACAATGAGCAGTTCTTC. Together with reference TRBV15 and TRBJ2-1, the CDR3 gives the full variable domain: DAMVIQNPRYQVTQFGKPVTLSCSQTLNHNVMYWYQQKSSQAPKLLFHYYDKDFNNEADTPDNFQSRRPNTSFCFLDIRSPGLGDTAMYLCATSRAVSYNEQFFGPGTRLTVL.

The CDR3 bases are TGTGCCAGTAGTATGACCGAGTATGGCTACACCTTC. Translating it yields CASSMTEYGYTF. J is TRBJ1-2 and V is TRBV19; unclear D gene. The CDR3 is made up of 12 amino acids. The V end lost 3 bases, the J end lost 5 bases, and 7 bases lay between the germline ends. CDR1 LNHDA and CDR2 SQIVND come from the germline V gene (reference sequence).

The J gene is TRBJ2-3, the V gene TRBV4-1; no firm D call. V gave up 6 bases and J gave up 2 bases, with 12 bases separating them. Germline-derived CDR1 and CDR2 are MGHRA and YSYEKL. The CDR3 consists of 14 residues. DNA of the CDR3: TGCGCCAGCAGTCTAGACCCTTTCACAGATACGCAGTATTTT. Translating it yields CASSLDPFTDTQYF.

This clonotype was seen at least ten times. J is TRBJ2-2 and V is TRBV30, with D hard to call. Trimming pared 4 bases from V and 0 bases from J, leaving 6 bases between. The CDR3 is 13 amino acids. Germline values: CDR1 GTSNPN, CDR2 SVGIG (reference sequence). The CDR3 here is CAWNLANTGELFF. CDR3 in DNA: TGTGCCTGGAATCTGGCGAACACCGGGGAGCTGTTTTTT. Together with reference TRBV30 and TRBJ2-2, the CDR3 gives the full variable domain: SQTIHQWPATLVQPVGSPLSLECTVEGTSNPNLYWYRQAAGRGLQLLFYSVGIGQISSEVPQNLSASRPQDRQFILSSKKLLLSDSGFYLCAWNLANTGELFFGEGSRLTVL.

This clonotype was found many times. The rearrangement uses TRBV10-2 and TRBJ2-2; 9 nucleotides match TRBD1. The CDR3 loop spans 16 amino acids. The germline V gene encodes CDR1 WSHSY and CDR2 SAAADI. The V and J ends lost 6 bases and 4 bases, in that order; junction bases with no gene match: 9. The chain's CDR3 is CASRRDGTGFTGELFF. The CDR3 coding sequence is TGCGCCAGCAGAAGAGATGGGACAGGGTTCACCGGGGAGCTGTTTTTT.

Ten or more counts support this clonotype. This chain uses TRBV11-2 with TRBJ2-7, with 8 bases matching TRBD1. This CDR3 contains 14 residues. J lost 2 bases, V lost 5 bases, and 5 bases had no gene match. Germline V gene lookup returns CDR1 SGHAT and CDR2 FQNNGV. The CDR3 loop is CASSPSDRAYEQYF. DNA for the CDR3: TGTGCCAGCAGCCCTTCGGACAGGGCCTACGAGCAGTACTTC.

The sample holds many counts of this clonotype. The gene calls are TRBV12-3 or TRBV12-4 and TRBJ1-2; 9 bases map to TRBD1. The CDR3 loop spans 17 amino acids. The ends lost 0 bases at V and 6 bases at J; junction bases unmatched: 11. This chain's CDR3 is CASSLAGQGIFRHGYTF. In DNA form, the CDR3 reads TGTGCCAGCAGTTTAGCGGGACAGGGCATTTTTCGCCATGGCTACACCTTC.

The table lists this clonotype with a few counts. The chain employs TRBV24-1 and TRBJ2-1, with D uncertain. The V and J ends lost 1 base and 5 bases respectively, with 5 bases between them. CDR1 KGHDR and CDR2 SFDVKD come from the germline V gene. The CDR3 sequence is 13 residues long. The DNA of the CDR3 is TGTGCCACCAGTGATTTCGTGGACAATGAGCAGTTCTTC. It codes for CATSDFVDNEQFF.

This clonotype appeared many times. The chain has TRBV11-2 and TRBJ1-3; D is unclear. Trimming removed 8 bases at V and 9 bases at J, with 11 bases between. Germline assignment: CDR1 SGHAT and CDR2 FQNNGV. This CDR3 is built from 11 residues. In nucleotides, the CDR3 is TGTGCCAGCGCTTTCTCCGGCACCATATATTTT. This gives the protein CASAFSGTIYF.

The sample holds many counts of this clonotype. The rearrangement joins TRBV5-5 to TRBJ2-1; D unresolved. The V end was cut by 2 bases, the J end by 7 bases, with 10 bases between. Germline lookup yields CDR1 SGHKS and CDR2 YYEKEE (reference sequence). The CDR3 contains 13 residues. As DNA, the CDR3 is TGTGCCAGCAGCTTTGGGATCGCGAATGAGCAGTTCTTC. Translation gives CASSFGIANEQFF.

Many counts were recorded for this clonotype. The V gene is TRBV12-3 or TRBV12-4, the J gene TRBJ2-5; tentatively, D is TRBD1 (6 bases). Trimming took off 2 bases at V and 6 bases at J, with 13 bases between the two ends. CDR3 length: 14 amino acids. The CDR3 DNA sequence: TGTGCCAGCAGTTTACGGCACAGGGTGAAGACCCAGTACTTC. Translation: CASSLRHRVKTQYF.

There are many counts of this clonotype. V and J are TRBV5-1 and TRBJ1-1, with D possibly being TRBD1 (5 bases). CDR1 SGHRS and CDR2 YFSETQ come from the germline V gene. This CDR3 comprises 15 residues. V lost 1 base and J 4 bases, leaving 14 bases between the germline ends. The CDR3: CASSLLGRGTTEAFF. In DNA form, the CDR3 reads TGCGCCAGCAGCTTGCTCGGCCGAGGGACCACTGAAGCTTTCTTT.

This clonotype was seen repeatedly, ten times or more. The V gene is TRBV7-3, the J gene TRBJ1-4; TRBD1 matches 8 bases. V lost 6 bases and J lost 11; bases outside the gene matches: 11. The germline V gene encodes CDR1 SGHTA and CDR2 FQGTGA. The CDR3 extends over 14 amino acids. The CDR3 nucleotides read TGTGCCAGCAGTAGCCGGGACAGGAGGGGGAAACTGTTTTTT. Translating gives CASSSRDRRGKLFF.

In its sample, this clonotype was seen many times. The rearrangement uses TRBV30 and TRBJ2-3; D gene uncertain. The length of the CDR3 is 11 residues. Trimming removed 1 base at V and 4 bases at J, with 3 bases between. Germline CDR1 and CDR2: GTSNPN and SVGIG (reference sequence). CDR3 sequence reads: CAWSASDTQYF. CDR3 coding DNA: TGTGCCTGGAGTGCGTCAGATACGCAGTATTTT.

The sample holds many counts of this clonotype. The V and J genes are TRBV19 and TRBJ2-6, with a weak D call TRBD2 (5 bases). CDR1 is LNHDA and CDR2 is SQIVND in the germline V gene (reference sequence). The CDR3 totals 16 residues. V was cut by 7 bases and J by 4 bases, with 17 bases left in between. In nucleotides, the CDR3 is TGTGCCAGTACCACGACCTACCGGAGGGGGGCCAACGTCCTGACTTTC. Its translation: CASTTTYRRGANVLTF.

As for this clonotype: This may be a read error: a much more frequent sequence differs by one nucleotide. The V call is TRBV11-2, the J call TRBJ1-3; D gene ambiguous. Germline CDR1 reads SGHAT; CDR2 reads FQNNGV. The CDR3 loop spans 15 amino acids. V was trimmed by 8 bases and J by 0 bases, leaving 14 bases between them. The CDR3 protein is CASGQDESSGNTIYF. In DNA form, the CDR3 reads TGTGCCAGCGGGCAGGACGAGAGCTCTGGAAACACCATATATTTT.

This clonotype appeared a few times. CDR3 coding DNA: TGCGCCAGCAGCTATACCGGGACAGGGGGTAACGAGCAGTACTTC. Translating gives CASSYTGTGGNEQYF. This rearrangement joins TRBV4-1 to TRBJ2-7, with 11 positions matching TRBD1. The CDR3 extends over 15 amino acids. CDR1 and CDR2 (germline): MGHRA, YSYEKL. The V segment lost 5 bases and the J segment 5 bases; nucleotides outside the gene matches: 8.

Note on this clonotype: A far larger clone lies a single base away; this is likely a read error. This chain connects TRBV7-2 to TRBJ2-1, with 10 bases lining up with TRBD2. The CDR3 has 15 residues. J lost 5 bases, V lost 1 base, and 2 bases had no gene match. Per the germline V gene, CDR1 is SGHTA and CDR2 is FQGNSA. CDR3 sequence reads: CASSLVAGGHNEQFF. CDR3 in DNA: TGTGCCAGCAGCTTAGTAGCGGGAGGCCACAATGAGCAGTTCTTC.

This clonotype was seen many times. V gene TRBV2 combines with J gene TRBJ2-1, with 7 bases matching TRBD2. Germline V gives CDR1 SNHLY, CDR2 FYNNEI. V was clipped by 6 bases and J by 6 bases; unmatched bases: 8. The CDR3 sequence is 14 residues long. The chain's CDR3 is CASSRLARSNEQFF. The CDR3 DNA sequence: TGTGCCAGCAGCCGACTAGCCCGTTCCAATGAGCAGTTCTTC.

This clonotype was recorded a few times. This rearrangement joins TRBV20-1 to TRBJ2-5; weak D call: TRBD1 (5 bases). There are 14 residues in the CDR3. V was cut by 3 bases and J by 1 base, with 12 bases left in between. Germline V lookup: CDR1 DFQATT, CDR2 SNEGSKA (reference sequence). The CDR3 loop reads CSARDTYLQETQYF. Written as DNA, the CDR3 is TGCAGTGCTAGGGACACTTACCTCCAAGAGACCCAGTACTTC.

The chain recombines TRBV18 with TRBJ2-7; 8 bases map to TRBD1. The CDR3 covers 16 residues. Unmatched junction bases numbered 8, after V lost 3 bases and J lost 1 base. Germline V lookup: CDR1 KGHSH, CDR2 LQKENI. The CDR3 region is CASSPNPGTGSYEQYF. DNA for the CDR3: TGTGCCAGCTCACCTAACCCCGGGACAGGTTCCTACGAGCAGTACTTC.

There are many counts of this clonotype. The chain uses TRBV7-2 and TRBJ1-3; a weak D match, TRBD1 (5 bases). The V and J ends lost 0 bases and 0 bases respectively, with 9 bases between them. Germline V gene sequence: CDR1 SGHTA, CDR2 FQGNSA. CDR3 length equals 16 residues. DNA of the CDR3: TGTGCCAGCAGCTTAGCCCCGACAGACTCTGGAAACACCATATATTTT. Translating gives CASSLAPTDSGNTIYF.

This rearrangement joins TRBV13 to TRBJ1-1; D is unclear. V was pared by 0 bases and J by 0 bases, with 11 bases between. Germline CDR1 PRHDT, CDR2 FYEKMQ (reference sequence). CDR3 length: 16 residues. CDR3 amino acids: CASSLGLQVMNTEAFF. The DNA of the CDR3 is TGTGCCAGCAGCTTAGGCCTGCAGGTAATGAACACTGAAGCTTTCTTT.

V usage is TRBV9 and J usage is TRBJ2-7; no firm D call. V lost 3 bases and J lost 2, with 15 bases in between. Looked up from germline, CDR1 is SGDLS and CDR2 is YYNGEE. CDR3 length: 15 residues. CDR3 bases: TGTGCCAGCAGCGGGGGATCGGTGGGCACCTACGAGCAGTACTTC. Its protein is CASSGGSVGTYEQYF.

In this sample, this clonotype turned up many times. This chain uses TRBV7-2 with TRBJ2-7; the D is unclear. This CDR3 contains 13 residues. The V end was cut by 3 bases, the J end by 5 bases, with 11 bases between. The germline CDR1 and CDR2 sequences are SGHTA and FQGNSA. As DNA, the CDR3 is TGTGCCAGCAGCTTTGGTAATTCAGACGAGCAGTACTTC. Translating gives CASSFGNSDEQYF. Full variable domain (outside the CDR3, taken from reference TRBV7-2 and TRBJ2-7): GAGVSQSPSNKVTEKGKDVELRCDPISGHTALYWYRQSLGQGLEFLIYFQGNSAPDKSGLPSDRFSAERTGGSVSTLTIQRTQQEDSAVYLCASSFGNSDEQYFGPGTRLTVT.

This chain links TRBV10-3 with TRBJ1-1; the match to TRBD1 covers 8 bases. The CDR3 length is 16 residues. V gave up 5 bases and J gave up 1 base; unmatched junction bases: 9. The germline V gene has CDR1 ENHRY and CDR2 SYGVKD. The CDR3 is CAISTGTGGGNTEAFF. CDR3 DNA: TGTGCCATCAGTACCGGAACAGGGGGGGGGAACACTGAAGCTTTCTTT.

The CDR3 DNA reads as TGTGCCACCAGCAGACCACAGCGGGAGGCCTTCCAGACCACAGATACGCAGTATTTT. This sequence encodes CATSRPQREAFQTTDTQYF. J is TRBJ2-3 and V is TRBV15; TRBD2 agrees at 9 bases. The V and J ends lost 2 bases and 2 bases, in that order; junction bases with no gene match: 14. Per germline, CDR1 LNHNV and CDR2 YYDKDF (reference sequence). The CDR3 length is 19 residues.